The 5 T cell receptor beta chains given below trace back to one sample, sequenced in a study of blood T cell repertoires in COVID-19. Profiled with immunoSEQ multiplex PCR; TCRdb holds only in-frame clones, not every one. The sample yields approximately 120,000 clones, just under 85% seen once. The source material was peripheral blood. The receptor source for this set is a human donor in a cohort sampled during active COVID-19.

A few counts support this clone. CDR3 sequence: CATSRLEVPGANVLTF. Here the CDR3 DNA reads TGTGCCACCAGCAGACTCGAGGTCCCTGGGGCCAACGTCCTGACTTTC. The V and J genes are TRBV15 and TRBJ2-6; D gene unclear. Looked up from germline, CDR1 is LNHNV and CDR2 is YYDKDF (reference sequence). The CDR3 is made up of 16 amino acids. V lost 2 bases and J lost 2, with 10 bases in between. The full variable domain, in which reference TRBV15 and TRBJ2-6 provide the parts outside the CDR3, is DAMVIQNPRYQVTQFGKPVTLSCSQTLNHNVMYWYQQKSSQAPKLLFHYYDKDFNNEADTPDNFQSRRPNTSFCFLDIRSPGLGDTAMYLCATSRLEVPGANVLTFGAGSRLTVL.

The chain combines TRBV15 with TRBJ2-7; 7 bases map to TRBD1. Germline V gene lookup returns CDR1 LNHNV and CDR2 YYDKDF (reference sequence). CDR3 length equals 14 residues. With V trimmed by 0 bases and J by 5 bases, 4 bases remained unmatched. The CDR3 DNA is TGTGCCACCAGCAGAGATACAGGGGTCGACGAGCAGTACTTC. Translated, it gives CATSRDTGVDEQYF.

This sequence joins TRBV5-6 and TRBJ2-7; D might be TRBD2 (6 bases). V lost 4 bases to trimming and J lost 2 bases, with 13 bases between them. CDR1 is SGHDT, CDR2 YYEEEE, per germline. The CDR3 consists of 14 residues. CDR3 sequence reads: CASSLRRVAYEQYF. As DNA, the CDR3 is TGTGCCAGCAGCCTAAGGAGGGTTGCCTACGAGCAGTACTTC.

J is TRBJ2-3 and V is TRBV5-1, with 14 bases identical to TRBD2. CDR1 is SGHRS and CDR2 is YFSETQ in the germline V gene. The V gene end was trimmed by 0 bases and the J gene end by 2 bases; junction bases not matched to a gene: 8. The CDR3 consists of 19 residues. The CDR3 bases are TGCGCCAGCAGCTTGGCCTGGACTAGCGGGGGGCCAAACACAGATACGCAGTATTTT. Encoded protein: CASSLAWTSGGPNTDTQYF.

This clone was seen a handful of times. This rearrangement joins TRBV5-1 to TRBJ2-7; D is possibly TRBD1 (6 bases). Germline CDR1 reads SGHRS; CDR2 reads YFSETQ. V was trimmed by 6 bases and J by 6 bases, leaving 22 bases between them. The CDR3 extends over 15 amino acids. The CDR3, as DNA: TGCGCCAGCAACCCAGGGGACACTTTAATGGGCGAGCAGTACTTC. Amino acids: CASNPGDTLMGEQYF.